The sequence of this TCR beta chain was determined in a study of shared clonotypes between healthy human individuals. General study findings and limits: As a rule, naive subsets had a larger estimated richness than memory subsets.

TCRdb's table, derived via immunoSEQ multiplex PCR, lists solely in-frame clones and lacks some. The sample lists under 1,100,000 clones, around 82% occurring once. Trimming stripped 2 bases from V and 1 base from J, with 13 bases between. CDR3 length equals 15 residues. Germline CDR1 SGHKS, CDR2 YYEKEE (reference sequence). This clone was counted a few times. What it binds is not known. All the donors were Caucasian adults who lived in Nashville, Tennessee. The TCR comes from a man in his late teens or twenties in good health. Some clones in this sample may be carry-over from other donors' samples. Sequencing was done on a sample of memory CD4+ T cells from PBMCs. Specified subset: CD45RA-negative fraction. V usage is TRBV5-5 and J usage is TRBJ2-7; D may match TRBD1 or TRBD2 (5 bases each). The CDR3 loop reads CASSFATGPSYEQYF. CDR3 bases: TGTGCCAGCAGCTTCGCTACGGGACCTTCCTACGAGCAGTACTTC.